These 10 T cell receptor beta chains originate from one sample sequenced in a study of cytomegalovirus exposure and HLA in healthy donors. A multiplex PCR was run with 60 Vbeta primers and 13 Jbeta primers. The data were produced by immunoSEQ multiplex PCR, yet TCRdb's version contains in-frame clones alone and is incomplete. The sample has about 77,000 clones, approximately 78% seen once. Material: PBMCs. These receptors all come from a man in his forties in good health and CMV-seronegative.

The chain carries TRBV18 and TRBJ1-2, with TRBD1 matching 10 bases. The junction had 8 bases not matched to a gene; V was cut back by 5 bases and J by 8 bases. The CDR3 is 14 amino acids. Per the germline V gene, CDR1 is KGHSH and CDR2 is LQKENI. The CDR3 here is CASSSGQGEDGYTF. The CDR3 DNA follows: TGTGCCAGCTCATCCGGACAGGGGGAGGACGGCTACACCTTC.

The J gene is TRBJ2-5, the V gene TRBV11-1; D is perhaps TRBD1 (6 bases). In germline, CDR1 is SGHAT, CDR2 FQDESV (reference sequence). The CDR3 has 13 residues. Between the trimmed V and J ends, which lost 7 bases and 3 bases, there was a span of 12 bases. The CDR3 sequence: CASTLTGEETQYF. For the CDR3, the DNA is TGTGCCAGCACCCTGACAGGAGAAGAGACCCAGTACTTC.

In nucleotides, the CDR3 is TGTGCCAGTAATGAACTCTCTGGAAACACCATATATTTT. Translating it yields CASNELSGNTIYF. V and J are TRBV19 and TRBJ1-3; D is uncertain. Germline lookup yields CDR1 LNHDA and CDR2 SQIVND (reference sequence). V was shortened by 7 bases and J by 0 bases, with 7 bases between the two germline ends. The CDR3 runs 13 residues. Filled out from reference TRBV19 and TRBJ1-3, the complete variable domain reads DGGITQSPKYLFRKEGQNVTLSCEQNLNHDAMYWYRQDPGQGLRLIYYSQIVNDFQKGDIAEGYSVSREKKESFPLTVTSAQKNPTAFYLCASNELSGNTIYFGEGSWLTVV.

The chain carries TRBV7-2 and TRBJ1-5; D might be TRBD1 (5 bases). Germline CDR1 and CDR2: SGHTA and FQGNSA. This CDR3 contains 13 residues. Trimming removed 3 bases from V and 5 bases from J, with 8 bases in between. The CDR3 loop reads CASSFVRDQPQHF. The CDR3 DNA reads TGTGCCAGCAGCTTCGTCAGGGATCAGCCCCAGCATTTT.

The chain has TRBV19 and TRBJ1-2; tentative D call: TRBD1 (6 bases). The germline V gene encodes CDR1 LNHDA and CDR2 SQIVND (reference sequence). The V end lost 5 bases, the J end lost 3 bases, and 16 bases lay between the germline ends. This CDR3 is 15 amino acids long. The CDR3: CASSQQGWRDYGYTF. The DNA for the CDR3 is TGTGCCAGTAGTCAACAGGGTTGGCGAGACTATGGCTACACCTTC.

J is TRBJ2-5 and V is TRBV18, with a weak D call TRBD1 (5 bases). This CDR3 has 16 amino acids. Germline assignment: CDR1 KGHSH and CDR2 LQKENI. Deletions cut 2 bases from V and 1 base from J, with 14 bases between. The CDR3 loop reads CASSPRASQGQETQYF. The CDR3, as DNA: TGTGCCAGCTCACCAAGGGCTTCGCAGGGCCAAGAGACCCAGTACTTC.

Written as DNA, the CDR3 is TGTGCCAGCAGCTTAGGGGCCGGGGTAACTAATGAAAAACTGTTTTTT. Translated: CASSLGAGVTNEKLFF. The chain has TRBV7-9 and TRBJ1-4; D unresolved. Looked up from germline, CDR1 is SEHNR and CDR2 is FQNEAQ (reference sequence). The CDR3 length is 16 residues. Trimming left V 1 base short and J 1 base short, with 10 bases between.

The chain joins TRBV11-1 to TRBJ1-6; 7 nucleotides match TRBD1. The ends lost 3 bases at V and 5 bases at J; junction bases unmatched: 4. This CDR3 is built from 15 residues. Germline V lookup: CDR1 SGHAT, CDR2 FQDESV (reference sequence). CDR3: CASSFSTGDNSPLHF. DNA of the CDR3: TGTGCCAGCAGCTTTTCCACAGGGGATAATTCACCCCTCCACTTT.

This chain uses TRBV7-3 with TRBJ1-6; unclear D gene. The CDR3 is made up of 14 amino acids. Trimming cost V 2 bases and J 6 bases, with 8 bases left between them. CDR1 is SGHTA, CDR2 FQGTGA, per germline. CDR3 nucleotide sequence: TGTGCCAGCAGCTTAGCTACTGTTAATTCACCCCTCCACTTT. Translating it yields CASSLATVNSPLHF.

This clone has more than one count but fewer than ten. This sequence joins TRBV2 and TRBJ2-4, with D tentatively TRBD1 (5 bases). Germline-derived CDR1 and CDR2 are SNHLY and FYNNEI. This CDR3 comprises 12 residues. Trimming removed 3 bases from V and 9 bases from J, with 9 bases in between. In DNA, the CDR3 is TGTGCCAGCAGTGAGGGGCCCGGCATTCAGTACTTC. Amino acids: CASSEGPGIQYF.